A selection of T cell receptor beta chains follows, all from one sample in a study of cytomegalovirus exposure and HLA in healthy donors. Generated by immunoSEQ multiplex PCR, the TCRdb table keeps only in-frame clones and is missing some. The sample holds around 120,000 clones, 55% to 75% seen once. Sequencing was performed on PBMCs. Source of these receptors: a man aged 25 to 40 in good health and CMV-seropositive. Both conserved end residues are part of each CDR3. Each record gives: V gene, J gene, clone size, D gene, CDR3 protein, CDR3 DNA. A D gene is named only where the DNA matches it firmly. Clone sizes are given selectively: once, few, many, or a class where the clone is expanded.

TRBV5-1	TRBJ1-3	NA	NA	CASSFDLWAEGGNTIYF	TGCGCCAGCAGCTTCGATTTGTGGGCCGAGGGAGGAAACACCATATATTTT
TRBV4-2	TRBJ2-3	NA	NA	CASSQESPDTQYF	TGTGCCAGCAGCCAAGAAAGCCCAGATACGCAGTATTTT
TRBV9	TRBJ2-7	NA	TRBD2	CASAFDPSGSGRQYF	TGTGCCAGCGCTTTTGATCCTAGCGGGAGCGGGAGGCAGTACTTC
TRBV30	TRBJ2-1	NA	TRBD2	CAWTGAGELGYNEQFF	TGTGCCTGGACGGGAGCGGGAGAATTGGGCTACAATGAGCAGTTCTTC
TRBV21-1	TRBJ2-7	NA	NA	CASRDSFDTVADNYEQYF	TGTGCCAGCCGAGACTCTTTTGATACGGTAGCGGACAACTACGAGCAGTACTTC
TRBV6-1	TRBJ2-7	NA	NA	CASSDGGPYEQYF	TGTGCCAGCAGTGACGGGGGACCCTACGAGCAGTACTTC
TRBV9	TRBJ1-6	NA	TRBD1	CASSVVDRNSPLHF	TGTGCCAGCAGCGTAGTGGACAGGAATTCACCCCTCCACTTT
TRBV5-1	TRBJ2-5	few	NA	CASSRGTPQETQYF	TGCGCCAGCAGCCGAGGGACACCTCAAGAGACCCAGTACTTC
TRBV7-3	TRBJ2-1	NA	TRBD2	CASSPSGRGNNEQFF	TGTGCCAGCAGCCCGAGCGGGAGAGGGAACAATGAGCAGTTCTTC
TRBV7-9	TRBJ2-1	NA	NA	CASSFTENEQFF	TGTGCCAGCAGTTTTACAGAGAATGAGCAGTTCTTC
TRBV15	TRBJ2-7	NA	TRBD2	CATSRGSGSGSYEQYF	TGTGCCACCAGCAGAGGGAGCGGGAGTGGGTCCTACGAGCAGTACTTC
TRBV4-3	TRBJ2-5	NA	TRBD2	CASSQGVSGRWKTQYF	TGCGCCAGCAGCCAAGGCGTGAGCGGGAGATGGAAGACCCAGTACTTC
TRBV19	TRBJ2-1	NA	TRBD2	CASSIERLAGDEQFF	TGTGCCAGTAGTATAGAGAGACTAGCGGGAGATGAGCAGTTCTTC
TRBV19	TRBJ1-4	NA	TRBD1	CASDQGAGEKLFF	TGTGCCAGCGACCAGGGGGCGGGTGAAAAACTGTTTTTT
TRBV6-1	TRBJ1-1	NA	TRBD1	CATTVHRGNTEAFF	TGTGCCACCACGGTTCACAGGGGGAACACTGAAGCTTTCTTT
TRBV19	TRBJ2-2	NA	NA	CASSMRQNTGELFF	TGTGCCAGTAGCATGAGACAGAACACCGGGGAGCTGTTTTTT
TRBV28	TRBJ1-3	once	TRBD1	CASSTNRGTGNTIYF	TGTGCCAGCAGTACTAACAGGGGGACTGGAAACACCATATATTTT
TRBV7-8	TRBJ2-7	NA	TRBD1	CASRLTGFGEQYF	TGTGCCAGCAGATTGACAGGGTTTGGCGAGCAGTACTTC
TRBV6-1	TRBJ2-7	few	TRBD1	CASSEKIRGQISYEQYF	TGTGCCAGCAGTGAAAAAATCAGGGGGCAAATATCCTACGAGCAGTACTTC
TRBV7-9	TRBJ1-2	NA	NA	CASSLMLGDPIYGYTF	TGTGCCAGCAGCTTAATGCTGGGAGACCCTATCTATGGCTACACCTTC
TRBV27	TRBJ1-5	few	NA	CASSLGTHQPQHF	TGTGCCAGCAGTTTAGGCACCCATCAGCCCCAGCATTTT
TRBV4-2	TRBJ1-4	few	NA	CASSQEPPGHLEKLFF	TGTGCCAGCAGCCAAGAACCCCCGGGACACCTTGAAAAACTGTTTTTT
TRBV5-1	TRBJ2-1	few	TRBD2	CASSSRAGRGSYNEQFF	TGCGCCAGCAGCTCCAGGGCGGGGAGGGGCTCCTACAATGAGCAGTTCTTC
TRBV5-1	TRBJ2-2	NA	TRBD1	CASSFTGVVGELFF	TGCGCCAGCAGCTTCACAGGGGTCGTCGGGGAGCTGTTTTTT
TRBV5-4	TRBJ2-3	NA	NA	CASSHPSAVTDTQYF	TGTGCCAGCAGCCATCCTAGCGCGGTCACAGATACGCAGTATTTT
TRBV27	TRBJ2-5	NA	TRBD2	CASSSPGTSGGETQYF	TGTGCCAGCAGTTCACCCGGGACTAGCGGGGGAGAGACCCAGTACTTC
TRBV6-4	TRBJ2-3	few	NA	CASRPGLADTDTQYF	TGTGCCAGCAGGCCGGGACTGGCTGACACAGATACGCAGTATTTT
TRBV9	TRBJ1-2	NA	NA	CASSRGGPQQRYGYTF	TGTGCCAGCAGCCGGGGGGGACCTCAGCAACGCTATGGCTACACCTTC